This TCR beta chain originates from a study of T cell repertoires in cytomegalovirus infection. Background on the study: Public TCR beta signatures were indicative of both CMV infection and a matching HLA type.

Note on this clonotype: Its antigen is not known.

The CDR3 covers 14 residues. Losses at the gene ends were 4 bases for V and 6 bases for J; bases not matched to a gene: 5. Germline V lookup: CDR1 LGHNA, CDR2 YNFKEQ. TCRdb recomputed calls from the reads with MiXCR, one row per CDR3 protein. The data show about 830,000 distinct CDR3 sequences, approximately 32% seen once. This sequence joins TRBV4-2 and TRBJ1-4; 7 bases match TRBD1. The clonotype was recovered from a human donor in good health (CMV status not recorded). Some clones in this sample may be carry-over from other donors' samples. The starting material was cultured CD8+ T cells from PBMCs, obtained from culture after CMV antigen stimulation. The CDR3 region is CASSPTGTDEKLFF. The DNA of the CDR3 is TGTGCCAGCAGCCCCACCGGGACAGATGAAAAACTGTTTTTT.